The present T cell receptor (beta chain) was sequenced within a study of cytotoxic CD8 clonotypes in ibrutinib-treated CLL. At the level of the study: Around 25 partial and 2 complete responses; at median roughly 70 months, roughly 15 remitted, about twelve progressed. Samples yielded averages of some 240,000 productive templates and some 94,000 productive rearrangements.

The intended depth for sequencing was 1 in 200,000 to 1 in 1 million T cells. Here immunoSEQ multiplex PCR was the method, and the copy in TCRdb shows in-frame clones only, minus some. The sample gives 250,000 to 350,000 clones, more than 70% of which show up once; 5.6% is in the top ten. The CDR3 contains 12 residues. J gave up 8 bases and V 8 bases, and 8 bases lay outside the gene matches. CDR1 is SNHLY, CDR2 FYNNEI, per germline. The origin of this receptor is a human donor with chronic lymphocytic leukemia. This chain links TRBV2 with TRBJ1-2; 7 bases line up with TRBD1. Source: PBMCs, taken at disease progression, from a patient treated with ibrutinib. The CDR3 is CASLDREGGYTF. CDR3 in DNA: TGTGCCAGCCTAGACAGGGAGGGCGGCTACACCTTC.